The 27 T cell receptor beta chains listed next were all sequenced from one sample in a study of T cell responses to AZD1222 COVID-19 vaccine. TCRdb's table, derived via immunoSEQ multiplex PCR, lists solely in-frame clones and lacks some. The table lists over 85,000 clones, around 82% of them singletons. The sequencing used peripheral blood, collected on day 0 of AZD1222 vaccination. The origin of the receptors is an adult in good health.

V is TRBV7-9 and J is TRBJ1-2; no firm D call. The CDR3 extends over 14 amino acids. CDR1 is SEHNR and CDR2 is FQNEAQ in the germline V gene (reference sequence). The V end was cut by 1 base, the J end by 5 bases, with 11 bases between. The CDR3, as DNA: TGTGCCAGCAGCTTAGTTGACATTGCTTATGGCTACACCTTC. It specifies CASSLVDIAYGYTF.

The V call is TRBV2, the J call TRBJ1-3, with D hard to call. Trimming stripped 2 bases from V and 4 bases from J, with 9 bases between. The CDR3 totals 14 residues. Germline V gene sequence: CDR1 SNHLY, CDR2 FYNNEI. The CDR3 protein is CASSESQRGNTIYF. DNA of the CDR3: TGTGCCAGCAGTGAATCACAGCGAGGAAACACCATATATTTT. The whole variable domain, filled in from reference TRBV2 and TRBJ1-3, reads EPEVTQTPSHQVTQMGQEVILRCVPISNHLYFYWYRQILGQKVEFLVSFYNNEISEKSEIFDDQFSVERPDGSNFTLKIRSTKLEDSAMYFCASSESQRGNTIYFGEGSWLTVV.

The chain combines TRBV6-4 with TRBJ1-1; D gene uncertain. The CDR3 is made up of 13 amino acids. CDR1 and CDR2 from the germline V gene are MRHNA and SNTAGT. Trimming cost V 5 bases and J 3 bases, with 10 bases left between them. The CDR3 sequence: CASSPTADTEAFF. The CDR3 nucleotides read TGTGCCAGCAGTCCCACGGCAGACACTGAAGCTTTCTTT.

Only one count was recorded for this clone. The chain links TRBV5-1 to TRBJ1-5, with D possibly being TRBD1 (6 bases). The V end was cut by 0 bases, the J end by 1 base, with 8 bases between. Germline V lookup: CDR1 SGHRS, CDR2 YFSETQ. The CDR3 length is 15 residues. In DNA form, the CDR3 reads TGCGCCAGCAGCTTGGCAACAGGGAGCAATCAGCCCCAGCATTTT. Encoded protein: CASSLATGSNQPQHF.

V is TRBV18 and J is TRBJ2-4, with 9 bases lining up with TRBD1. The CDR3 has 16 amino acids. Trimming took 4 bases from V and 2 from J; bases not matched to a gene: 6. The germline gives CDR1 KGHSH, CDR2 LQKENI. The CDR3 protein is CASSQPTGGTKNIQYF. The CDR3 coding sequence is TGTGCCAGCTCACAACCGACAGGGGGTACCAAAAACATTCAGTACTTC. Full variable domain (rest looked up from reference TRBV18 and TRBJ2-4): NAGVMQNPRHLVRRRGQEARLRCSPMKGHSHVYWYRQLPEEGLKFMVYLQKENIIDESGMPKERFSAEFPKEGPSILRIQQVVRGDSAAYFCASSQPTGGTKNIQYFGAGTRLSVL.

This clone was recorded only once. The chain joins TRBV28 to TRBJ1-2; D ambiguous. The germline CDR1 and CDR2 sequences are MDHEN and SYDVKM. CDR3 length: 15 amino acids. Trimming took off 2 bases at V and 2 bases at J, with 12 bases between the two ends. The CDR3 bases are TGTGCCAGCAGTTTAGGTGGGGTGGGCAACTATGGCTACACCTTC. Protein product: CASSLGGVGNYGYTF.

The chain uses TRBV20-1 and TRBJ1-1; D gene unclear. CDR3 length: 14 amino acids. V shed 3 bases and J shed 1 base, with 12 bases lying between them. CDR1 and CDR2 (germline): DFQATT, SNEGSKA (reference sequence). The CDR3 nucleotides read TGCAGTGCTAGTTTGGGCCCTAGGAACACTGAAGCTTTCTTT. It yields the protein CSASLGPRNTEAFF.

The rearrangement joins TRBV27 to TRBJ1-6; 8 bases are a match to TRBD1. Germline assignment: CDR1 MNHEY and CDR2 SMNVEV (reference sequence). The CDR3 loop spans 16 amino acids. The V segment lost 2 bases and the J segment 7 bases; nucleotides outside the gene matches: 7. This CDR3 is CASSLGQGARNSPLHF. The CDR3 region has the DNA TGTGCCAGCAGTTTAGGGCAGGGGGCGCGCAATTCACCCCTCCACTTT.

The rearrangement joins TRBV28 to TRBJ2-3; TRBD2 matches 7 bases. Germline V lookup: CDR1 MDHEN, CDR2 SYDVKM. The CDR3 sequence is 15 residues long. V shed 5 bases, J shed 2 bases, and the junction held 7 bases outside the gene matches. The CDR3 nucleotides are TGTGCCAGCAGTCCTAGGACTAGATACACAGATACGCAGTATTTT. It is translated as CASSPRTRYTDTQYF.

This clone was detected only once. V is TRBV9 and J is TRBJ2-1, with unresolved D. The CDR3 is 14 amino acids. CDR1 SGDLS and CDR2 YYNGEE come from the germline V gene. V lost 0 bases and J 6 bases, leaving 10 bases between the germline ends. CDR3 sequence reads: CASSVAFGSNEQFF. CDR3 nucleotide sequence: TGTGCCAGCAGCGTAGCTTTTGGGTCCAATGAGCAGTTCTTC.

The chain links TRBV11-3 to TRBJ2-3; TRBD1 or TRBD2 may be the D gene (6 bases each). Trimming took off 1 base at V and 2 bases at J, with 19 bases between the two ends. CDR1 and CDR2 from the germline V gene are SGHNT and YENEEA. This CDR3 has 18 residues. CDR3 residues: CASSLGPQRGAPTDTQYF. In DNA, the CDR3 is TGTGCCAGCAGCTTAGGCCCCCAGAGGGGGGCCCCCACAGATACGCAGTATTTT. Drawing the rest from reference TRBV11-3 and TRBJ2-3, the complete variable domain is EAGVVQSPRYKIIEKKQPVAFWCNPISGHNTLYWYLQNLGQGPELLIRYENEEAVDDSQLPKDRFSAERLKGVDSTLKIQPAELGDSAVYLCASSLGPQRGAPTDTQYFGPGTRLTVL.

This chain's CDR3 is CAISARTGGDYNEQFF. As DNA, the CDR3 is TGTGCCATCAGTGCAAGGACAGGGGGTGACTACAATGAGCAGTTCTTC. The chain combines TRBV10-3 with TRBJ2-1; 10 nucleotides align to TRBD1. Germline assignment: CDR1 ENHRY and CDR2 SYGVKD. The CDR3 totals 16 residues. The ends lost 4 bases at V and 3 bases at J; junction bases unmatched: 6.

The genes are TRBV27 and TRBJ2-1; no definite D call. V lost 0 bases and J lost 10, with 10 bases in between. The CDR3 consists of 13 residues. Germline CDR1 MNHEY, CDR2 SMNVEV (reference sequence). This CDR3 is CASSLSRDSEQFF. The CDR3 DNA reads TGTGCCAGCAGTTTATCCCGAGATTCCGAGCAGTTCTTC.

This clone appeared once. The chain is built from TRBV27 and TRBJ1-5; no clear D. The CDR3 has 13 residues. Trimming took 2 bases from V and 5 from J, leaving 7 bases between them. Germline V CDR1 and CDR2: MNHEY, SMNVEV (reference sequence). The CDR3: CASSLREDQPQHF. The CDR3 DNA reads TGTGCCAGCAGTTTACGGGAAGATCAGCCCCAGCATTTT.

The chain is built from TRBV21-1 and TRBJ1-4. TRBV21-1 is a listed pseudogene. The CDR3 has 14 residues. CDR3 sequence reads: CASSGRTANEKLFF. The CDR3 nucleotides are TGTGCCAGCAGCGGCCGGACTGCCAATGAAAAACTGTTTTTT.

The rearrangement uses TRBV7-9 and TRBJ1-3; no clear D. The CDR3 has 12 amino acids. Trimming cost V 2 bases and J 1 base, with 0 bases left between them. Germline assignment: CDR1 SEHNR and CDR2 FQNEAQ (reference sequence). The CDR3 nucleotides read TGTGCCAGCAGCTTATCTGGAAACACCATATATTTT. Its translation is CASSLSGNTIYF. Full variable domain (rest looked up from reference TRBV7-9 and TRBJ1-3): DTGVSQNPRHKITKRGQNVTFRCDPISEHNRLYWYRQTLGQGPEFLTYFQNEAQLEKSRLLSDRFSAERPKGSFSTLEIQRTEQGDSAMYLCASSLSGNTIYFGEGSWLTVV.

The rearrangement uses TRBV24-1 and TRBJ2-3; 9 nucleotides align to TRBD1. The V gene end was trimmed by 4 bases and the J gene end by 0 bases; junction bases not matched to a gene: 7. The germline V gene encodes CDR1 KGHDR and CDR2 SFDVKD. The CDR3 has 17 amino acids. The CDR3 is CATSEPVGTGSTDTQYF. The DNA of the CDR3 is TGTGCCACCAGTGAGCCCGTGGGGACAGGGAGCACAGATACGCAGTATTTT.

V and J are TRBV6-5 and TRBJ1-2; D is ambiguous. The V gene's germline CDR1 is MNHEY and CDR2 SVGAGI. V gave up 0 bases and J gave up 5 bases, with 7 bases separating them. The CDR3 runs 13 residues. The CDR3 spells CASSYSVGYGYTF. The CDR3 DNA follows: TGTGCCAGCAGTTACTCGGTGGGATATGGCTACACCTTC.

The chain couples TRBV7-2 to TRBJ2-7; 11 nucleotides line up with TRBD2. Trimming at V came to 6 bases and at J to 3 bases, leaving 4 bases not matched to a gene. There are 14 residues in the CDR3. Germline CDR1 and CDR2: SGHTA and FQGNSA. The CDR3, as DNA: TGTGCCAGCAGAGTTACTAGCGGGAGCTACGAGCAGTACTTC. Translated, it gives CASRVTSGSYEQYF.

The genes are TRBV5-6 and TRBJ2-1; tentatively, D is TRBD1 (6 bases). Trimming cost V 3 bases and J 4 bases, with 8 bases left between them. CDR1 is SGHDT and CDR2 is YYEEEE in the germline V gene. This CDR3 spans 13 amino acids. CDR3 sequence: CASSWGQYNEQFF. The CDR3 region has the DNA TGTGCCAGCAGCTGGGGACAATACAATGAGCAGTTCTTC.

The rearrangement joins TRBV11-2 to TRBJ1-6; TRBD1 matches 8 bases. The V gene's germline CDR1 is SGHAT and CDR2 FQNNGV. The V gene end was trimmed by 3 bases and the J gene end by 9 bases; junction bases not matched to a gene: 13. CDR3 size: 17 residues. CDR3 protein: CASSFIGGQGPFSPLHF. DNA for the CDR3: TGTGCCAGCAGCTTCATCGGCGGACAGGGACCCTTTTCACCCCTCCACTTT. Full variable domain (rest looked up from reference TRBV11-2 and TRBJ1-6): EAGVAQSPRYKIIEKRQSVAFWCNPISGHATLYWYQQILGQGPKLLIQFQNNGVVDDSQLPKDRFSAERLKGVDSTLKIQPAKLEDSAVYLCASSFIGGQGPFSPLHFGNGTRLTVT.

The sample holds one count of this clone. This chain uses TRBV25-1 with TRBJ1-1, with 9 nucleotides matching TRBD1. Trimming at V came to 5 bases and at J to 10 bases, leaving 11 bases not matched to a gene. Germline CDR1 reads MGHDK; CDR2 reads SYGVNS. The CDR3 is 14 residues long. The CDR3 reads CASSSNTGGEGAFF. CDR3 sequence (DNA): TGTGCCAGCAGTTCCAACACAGGGGGCGAGGGAGCTTTCTTT.

The genes are TRBV4-3 and TRBJ2-1; 9 nucleotides match TRBD1. V shed 2 bases, J shed 7 bases, and the junction held 9 bases outside the gene matches. CDR3 length: 16 residues. Germline CDR1 is LGHNA and CDR2 is YSLEER. The CDR3 loop reads CASSQQGQGFENEQFF. As DNA, the CDR3 is TGCGCCAGCAGCCAACAGGGACAGGGTTTTGAAAATGAGCAGTTCTTC.

This chain joins TRBV27 and TRBJ2-7; 11 bases fit TRBD2. Germline V gene data show CDR1 as MNHEY and CDR2 as SMNVEV (reference sequence). J was trimmed by 2 bases and V by 3 bases; bases with no gene match: 3. The length of the CDR3 is 15 residues. CDR3 sequence: CASSLVTSGTYEQYF. The CDR3 coding sequence is TGTGCCAGCAGTTTGGTGACTAGCGGGACCTACGAGCAGTACTTC.

The rearrangement joins TRBV6-5 to TRBJ2-1, with TRBD1 as a possible D gene (5 bases). CDR1 MNHEY and CDR2 SVGAGI come from the germline V gene. The CDR3 is 11 amino acids. The V and J ends lost 10 bases and 9 bases respectively, with 13 bases between them. CDR3: CATKRQLEQFF. CDR3 nucleotides: TGTGCCACAAAACGACAGCTTGAGCAGTTCTTC.

This clone was seen just once. This chain links TRBV7-9 with TRBJ1-1; no definite D call. Trimming took off 5 bases at V and 3 bases at J, with 10 bases between the two ends. The germline V gene has CDR1 SEHNR and CDR2 FQNEAQ (reference sequence). The CDR3 is made up of 13 amino acids. In DNA, the CDR3 is TGTGCCAGCAGCGGAACTGAGGACACTGAAGCTTTCTTT. This gives the protein CASSGTEDTEAFF.

This clone has only a few counts. This chain links TRBV2 with TRBJ1-2; 10 bases are a match to TRBD1. Germline V lookup: CDR1 SNHLY, CDR2 FYNNEI. The CDR3 loop spans 15 amino acids. With 7 bases clipped from V and 3 bases from J, the junction kept 8 bases outside the gene matches. CDR3 DNA sequence: TGTGCCAGCATCCTCGACAGGGGGCGCGACTATGGCTACACCTTC. Its protein product is CASILDRGRDYGYTF. The complete variable domain, with remaining parts taken from reference TRBV2 and TRBJ1-2, reads EPEVTQTPSHQVTQMGQEVILRCVPISNHLYFYWYRQILGQKVEFLVSFYNNEISEKSEIFDDQFSVERPDGSNFTLKIRSTKLEDSAMYFCASILDRGRDYGYTFGSGTRLTVV.